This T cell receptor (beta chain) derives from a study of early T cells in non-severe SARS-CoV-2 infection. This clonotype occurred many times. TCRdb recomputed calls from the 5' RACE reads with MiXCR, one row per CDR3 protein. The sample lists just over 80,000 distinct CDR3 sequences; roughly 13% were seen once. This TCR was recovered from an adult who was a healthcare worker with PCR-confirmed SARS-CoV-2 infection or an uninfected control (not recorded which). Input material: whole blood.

The CDR3 DNA reads as TGCGCCAGCGGAGGGGTTAGACTAGGCGAGCAGTACTTC. Its translation is CASGGVRLGEQYF. The rearrangement uses TRBV10-1 and TRBJ2-7, with TRBD2 as a possible D gene (6 bases). Trimming shortened V by 8 bases and J by 6 bases, and 17 bases separated the two germline ends. The V gene's germline CDR1 is WNHNN and CDR2 SYGVQD (reference sequence). This CDR3 contains 13 residues.